The 23 T cell receptor beta chains below all came from one sample that was sequenced in a study of T-cell reconstitution after alpha-beta-depleted transplantation in children. It was with unique molecular identifiers that the TCRbeta library was prepared. TCRdb analysed the PCR reads with MiXCR anew, one entry per CDR3 protein. The sample records some 240,000 distinct CDR3 sequences, approximately 9.9% being singletons. This material consisted of PBMCs from the stem cell graft donor, taken from the stem cell graft. The receptors were gathered from a human donor who donated a stem cell graft to a child with SCID.

The table lists this clonotype with a count of one. Germline is not matched at one junction end, which may reflect a read error. V and J are TRBV28 and TRBJ1-2; D unresolved. The CDR3 covers 12 residues. Germline V gene lookup returns CDR1 MDHEN and CDR2 SYDVKM. The CDR3 here is CASSLTNYGSTF. DNA for the CDR3: TGTGCCAGCAGTTTAACTAACTATGGCTCCACCTTC.

The V call is TRBV10-1, the J call TRBJ1-1, with TRBD1 as a possible D gene (5 bases). V was trimmed by 2 bases and J by 3 bases, leaving 10 bases between them. Germline V gene lookup returns CDR1 WNHNN and CDR2 SYGVQD (reference sequence). The CDR3 sequence is 14 residues long. The CDR3 DNA reads as TGCGCCAGCAGTGAGAGGGGCGCGGACACTGAAGCTTTCTTT. It is translated as CASSERGADTEAFF.

This clonotype occurred many times. The chain carries TRBV20-1 and TRBJ1-2; D not resolved. The CDR3 totals 13 residues. Germline CDR1 is DFQATT and CDR2 is SNEGSKA (reference sequence). With 1 base removed from V and 3 bases from J, the gap between germline ends came to 9 bases. The CDR3 sequence: CSARVRTYYGYTF. In DNA, the CDR3 is TGCAGTGCTAGAGTCCGGACCTACTATGGCTACACCTTC.

Ten or more counts support this clonotype. The chain is built from TRBV24-1 and TRBJ2-3; 10 bases align to TRBD1. Germline-derived CDR1 and CDR2 are KGHDR and SFDVKD. V shed 4 bases and J 5 bases; nucleotides not matched to a gene: 14. The CDR3 is 18 residues long. The CDR3 region is CATSEMRRDRGNGDTQYF. The CDR3 bases are TGTGCCACCAGTGAGATGAGACGGGACAGGGGCAATGGAGATACGCAGTATTTT.

This clonotype was recorded many times. The chain has TRBV6-5 and TRBJ2-5; D remains unclear. Trimming left V 4 bases short and J 2 bases short, with 14 bases between. This CDR3 is 15 amino acids long. CDR1 MNHEY and CDR2 SVGAGI come from the germline V gene. The CDR3 coding sequence is TGTGCCAGCAGTTCCCCTGACGCAGGACAAGAGACCCAGTACTTC. Encoded protein: CASSSPDAGQETQYF.

This clonotype was seen ten or more times. The chain uses TRBV20-1 and TRBJ1-1; 9 positions match TRBD1. CDR3 length: 13 amino acids. J was trimmed by 5 bases and V by 3 bases; bases with no gene match: 4. The germline V gene has CDR1 DFQATT and CDR2 SNEGSKA (reference sequence). The CDR3 DNA is TGCAGTGCTAGGAGACAGGGGGGAACTGAAGCTTTCTTT. This codes for CSARRQGGTEAFF.

This clonotype came up many times. The chain employs TRBV7-2 and TRBJ2-7; D is unclear. The CDR3 length is 14 residues. Per germline, CDR1 SGHTA and CDR2 FQGNSA. Trimming shortened V by 0 bases and J by 1 base, and 7 bases separated the two germline ends. The CDR3 nucleotides are TGTGCCAGCAGCTTAGCACCAGTGTCCTACGAGCAGTACTTC. The encoded protein is CASSLAPVSYEQYF.

This clonotype has a count of ten or more. The CDR3 reads CASSAWELGYTF. CDR3 DNA sequence: TGTGCCAGCAGTGCCTGGGAATTGGGCTACACCTTC. The V and J genes are TRBV2 and TRBJ1-2; no clear D gene. Germline CDR1 reads SNHLY; CDR2 reads FYNNEI. V lost 4 bases, J lost 8 bases, and 11 bases lay in between. This CDR3 is 12 amino acids long.

This clonotype was seen many times. CDR3 DNA sequence: TGCGCCAGCAGCTTGGTCGGGGTATTATCCTACGAGCAGTACTTC. This encodes CASSLVGVLSYEQYF. The chain has TRBV5-1 and TRBJ2-7; D may be TRBD2 (5 bases). Trimming cost V 0 bases and J 1 base, with 11 bases left between them. Looked up from germline, CDR1 is SGHRS and CDR2 is YFSETQ. This CDR3 contains 15 residues.

Remarks on this clonotype: Since a much larger clone is just one base distant, this may be a read error. V usage is TRBV4-1 and J usage is TRBJ1-2, with D unresolved. Germline V gene data show CDR1 as MGHRA and CDR2 as YSYEKL. The CDR3 length is 14 residues. The CDR3, as DNA: TGCGCCAGCAGCCAAGGGGAGGGATCCTATGGCGACACCTTC. It codes for CASSQGEGSYGDTF.

J is TRBJ2-7 and V is TRBV28, with D perhaps matching TRBD1 (6 bases). The CDR3 loop spans 16 amino acids. CDR1 is MDHEN, CDR2 SYDVKM, per germline. The V and J ends lost 4 bases and 2 bases respectively, with 18 bases between them. The CDR3 loop is CASSSLRGRSPYEQYF. Written as DNA, the CDR3 is TGTGCCAGCAGTTCCCTCAGGGGAAGGAGCCCCTACGAGCAGTACTTC.

This clonotype has at least ten counts. V is TRBV28 and J is TRBJ2-5; a weak D match, TRBD1 (5 bases). The ends were cut back, 8 bases at V and 1 base at J, with 8 bases in the middle. Germline values: CDR1 MDHEN, CDR2 SYDVKM. CDR3 length: 12 amino acids. This CDR3 reads CASRQTQETQYF. The CDR3 DNA follows: TGTGCCAGCCGACAGACCCAAGAGACCCAGTACTTC. The entire variable domain, with the rest obtained from reference TRBV28 and TRBJ2-5, is as follows: DVKVTQSSRYLVKRTGEKVFLECVQDMDHENMFWYRQDPGLGLRLIYFSYDVKMKEKGDIPEGYSVSREKKERFSLILESASTNQTSMYLCASRQTQETQYFGPGTRLLVL.

This clonotype was recorded at least ten times. The V call is TRBV5-1, the J call TRBJ2-3; maybe TRBD1 (5 bases). Germline-derived CDR1 and CDR2 are SGHRS and YFSETQ. The V gene lost 4 bases and the J gene lost 1 base, with 7 bases spanning the gap. The CDR3 contains 13 residues. CDR3: CASSRQRTDTQYF. As DNA, the CDR3 is TGCGCCAGCAGCCGACAGCGCACAGATACGCAGTATTTT.

Only a few counts were recorded for this clonotype. The chain employs TRBV7-3 and TRBJ2-3; 13 bases align to TRBD2. Trimming took 5 bases from V and 3 from J; bases not matched to a gene: 11. The CDR3 has 18 amino acids. The germline gives CDR1 SGHTA, CDR2 FQGTGA. CDR3: CASSTRTSGGQLTDTQYF. The CDR3 DNA follows: TGTGCCAGCAGCACCAGGACTAGCGGGGGCCAACTAACAGATACGCAGTATTTT. The whole variable domain, filled in from reference TRBV7-3 and TRBJ2-3, reads GAGVSQTPSNKVTEKGKYVELRCDPISGHTALYWYRQSLGQGPEFLIYFQGTGAADDSGLPNDRFFAVRPEGSVSTLKIQRTERGDSAVYLCASSTRTSGGQLTDTQYFGPGTRLTVL.

This clonotype was seen many times. The V gene is TRBV7-6, the J gene TRBJ1-6; D gene unclear. With 5 bases removed from V and 4 bases from J, the gap between germline ends came to 9 bases. CDR1 and CDR2 from the germline V gene are SGHVS and FNYEAQ. This CDR3 has 14 amino acids. The chain's CDR3 is CASSRDGYNSPLHF. CDR3 nucleotides: TGTGCCAGCAGCCGTGACGGATATAATTCACCCCTCCACTTT.

This clonotype showed up many times. The V call is TRBV5-1, the J call TRBJ2-5; 7 nucleotides align to TRBD1. J gave up 2 bases and V 0 bases, and 4 bases lay outside the gene matches. Germline values: CDR1 SGHRS, CDR2 YFSETQ. This CDR3 is built from 15 residues. CDR3 in amino acids: CASSLGQGVQETQYF. CDR3 bases: TGCGCCAGCAGCTTGGGACAGGGTGTGCAAGAGACCCAGTACTTC.

In this sample, this clonotype turned up many times. The chain recombines TRBV20-1 with TRBJ2-3; 8 bases agree with TRBD1. CDR3 length equals 13 residues. V dropped 3 bases and J dropped 3; count of bases not matched to a gene: 2. Looked up from germline, CDR1 is DFQATT and CDR2 is SNEGSKA (reference sequence). As DNA, the CDR3 is TGCAGTGCTAGCGGACAGGGAACAGATACGCAGTATTTT. Translated, it gives CSASGQGTDTQYF.

This clonotype was seen a few times. The chain combines TRBV30 with TRBJ2-5; 8 bases line up with TRBD1. J gave up 5 bases and V 5 bases, and 10 bases lay outside the gene matches. This CDR3 comprises 14 residues. The germline gives CDR1 GTSNPN, CDR2 SVGIG (reference sequence). This chain's CDR3 is CAWATTGVFETQYF. Here the CDR3 DNA reads TGTGCCTGGGCCACGACAGGGGTTTTTGAGACCCAGTACTTC. Together with reference TRBV30 and TRBJ2-5, the CDR3 gives the full variable domain: SQTIHQWPATLVQPVGSPLSLECTVEGTSNPNLYWYRQAAGRGLQLLFYSVGIGQISSEVPQNLSASRPQDRQFILSSKKLLLSDSGFYLCAWATTGVFETQYFGPGTRLLVL.

This clonotype was observed many times. The chain carries TRBV7-2 and TRBJ1-6; D gene uncertain. In germline, CDR1 is SGHTA, CDR2 FQGNSA. The CDR3 has 12 residues. The V and J ends lost 1 base and 11 bases respectively, with 6 bases between them. Here the CDR3 reads CASSLVAAPLHF. The CDR3 region has the DNA TGTGCCAGCAGCTTAGTCGCCGCACCCCTCCACTTT. The whole variable domain, filled in from reference TRBV7-2 and TRBJ1-6, reads GAGVSQSPSNKVTEKGKDVELRCDPISGHTALYWYRQSLGQGLEFLIYFQGNSAPDKSGLPSDRFSAERTGGSVSTLTIQRTQQEDSAVYLCASSLVAAPLHFGNGTRLTVT.

There are many counts of this clonotype. V and J are TRBV5-1 and TRBJ1-6; 7 bases fit TRBD1. V was clipped by 0 bases and J by 7 bases; unmatched bases: 4. This CDR3 spans 15 amino acids. Germline CDR1 and CDR2: SGHRS and YFSETQ. CDR3 residues: CASSLGTGPNSPLHF. The CDR3 coding sequence is TGCGCCAGCAGCTTGGGGACAGGCCCGAATTCACCCCTCCACTTT.

This clonotype was detected a few times. The chain links TRBV5-1 to TRBJ1-2, with TRBD1 matching 12 bases. Germline V gene sequence: CDR1 SGHRS, CDR2 YFSETQ. The CDR3 length is 19 residues. J gave up 7 bases and V 3 bases, and 19 bases lay outside the gene matches. The CDR3 DNA reads as TGCGCCAGCAGCTATAACCGGGACAGGGGGCCCCCGTTACGGACTGGCTACACCTTC. It yields the protein CASSYNRDRGPPLRTGYTF.

This clonotype was counted ten times or more. This chain uses TRBV20-1 with TRBJ2-7; 8 bases match TRBD2. J was trimmed by 6 bases and V by 0 bases; bases with no gene match: 1. Per germline, CDR1 DFQATT and CDR2 SNEGSKA (reference sequence). This CDR3 comprises 12 residues. The CDR3 nucleotides are TGCAGTGCTAGAGATCGGGGGGGCGAGCAGTACTTC. Its protein product is CSARDRGGEQYF.

This clonotype was counted at least ten times. The gene calls are TRBV29-1 and TRBJ1-2; D may be TRBD1 (5 bases). Germline CDR1 is SQVTM and CDR2 is ANQGSEA. The CDR3 extends over 13 amino acids. V lost 8 bases and J lost 4, with 17 bases in between. Here the CDR3 reads CSSGHDRSYGYTF. The CDR3 DNA sequence: TGCAGCTCAGGACACGACCGATCCTATGGCTACACCTTC.